Presented here are 3 T cell receptor beta chains from one specimen sequenced in a study of blood T cell repertoires in COVID-19. TCRdb keeps only in-frame clones here, not all; method: immunoSEQ multiplex PCR. The sample has about 320,000 clones, about 82% seen once. Sequencing used peripheral blood. All receptors derive from a woman aged 45-59 years with acute or convalescent COVID-19.

J is TRBJ1-1 and V is TRBV2; D uncertain. Trimming left V 8 bases short and J 5 bases short, with 9 bases between. Germline V gives CDR1 SNHLY, CDR2 FYNNEI. The CDR3 covers 11 residues. The CDR3 DNA follows: TGTGCCAGCTCCCGGGGTACTGAAGCTTTCTTT. As protein: CASSRGTEAFF.

The chain is built from TRBV20-1 and TRBJ1-1, with 8 bases matching TRBD1. Germline trimming cut 8 bases from V and 3 bases from J; bases unmatched to any gene: 2. Germline CDR1 and CDR2: DFQATT and SNEGSKA (reference sequence). This CDR3 has 11 residues. The chain's CDR3 is CSTGGDTEAFF. DNA for the CDR3: TGCAGTACAGGGGGGGACACTGAAGCTTTCTTT.

The V gene is TRBV11-3, the J gene TRBJ2-7, with D unresolved. Trimming left V 3 bases short and J 5 bases short, with 11 bases between. From germline, CDR1 is SGHNT and CDR2 YENEEA. The CDR3 sequence is 13 residues long. The CDR3 loop reads CASSFSSPDEQYF. The CDR3 DNA sequence: TGTGCCAGCAGCTTCTCTAGTCCCGACGAGCAGTACTTC.